This TCR beta chain was obtained from a study of T cell responses to AZD1222 COVID-19 vaccine. Study at large: Second doses at about 4 or about 12 weeks were pooled.

Germline loops: CDR1 SGHDT, CDR2 YYEEEE. The CDR3 length is 15 residues. The germline V and J ends were trimmed by 5 bases and 4 bases, with 13 bases remaining between them. Sequencing used immunoSEQ multiplex PCR; TCRdb keeps in-frame clones, though not all of them. The sample includes about 140,000 clones, 80% to 90% of them seen just once. The receptor was derived from an adult in good health. Source: peripheral blood, taken on day 0 of AZD1222 vaccination. The chain combines TRBV5-6 with TRBJ1-6; unclear D gene. The CDR3 DNA follows: TGTGCCAGCAGTGGGATACAGAGATATAATTCACCCCTCCACTTT. Amino acid sequence: CASSGIQRYNSPLHF. Filled out from reference TRBV5-6 and TRBJ1-6, the complete variable domain reads DAGVTQSPTHLIKTRGQQVTLRCSPKSGHDTVSWYQQALGQGPQFIFQYYEEEERQRGNFPDRFSGHQFPNYSSELNVNALLLGDSALYLCASSGIQRYNSPLHFGNGTRLTVT.